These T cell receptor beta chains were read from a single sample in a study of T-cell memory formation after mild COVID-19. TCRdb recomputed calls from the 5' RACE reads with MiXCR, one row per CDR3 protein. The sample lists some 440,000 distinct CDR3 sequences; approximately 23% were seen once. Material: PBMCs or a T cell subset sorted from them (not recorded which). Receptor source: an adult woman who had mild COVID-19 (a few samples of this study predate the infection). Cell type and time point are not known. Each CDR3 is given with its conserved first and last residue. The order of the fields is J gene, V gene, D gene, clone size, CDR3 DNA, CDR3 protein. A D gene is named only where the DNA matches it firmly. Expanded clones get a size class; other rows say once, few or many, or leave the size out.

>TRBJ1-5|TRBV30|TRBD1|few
TGTGCCTGGAGGGACCCCAGGGGGCGTCAGCCCCAGCATTTT
CAWRDPRGRQPQHF
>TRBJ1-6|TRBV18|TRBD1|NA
TGTGCCAGCTCACCGGGACAGGGACTCTCTTCACCCCTCCACTTT
CASSPGQGLSSPLHF
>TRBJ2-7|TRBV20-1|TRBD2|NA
TGCAGTGCTAGAGGTCCTAGCGGGAGTCCGTGGGGGATGGGTTACGAGCAGTACTTC
CSARGPSGSPWGMGYEQYF
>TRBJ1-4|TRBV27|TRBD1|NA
TGTGCCAGCAGTTCGAAGGGGGCATGGGAAAAACTGTTTTTT
CASSSKGAWEKLFF
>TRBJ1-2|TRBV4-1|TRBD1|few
TGCGCCAGCAGCCAGGGGGACAGCCTGCCAGCCTATGGCTACACCTTC
CASSQGDSLPAYGYTF
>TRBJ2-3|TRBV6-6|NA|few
TGTGCCAGCGGTACTACGGGCACAGATACGCAGTATTTT
CASGTTGTDTQYF
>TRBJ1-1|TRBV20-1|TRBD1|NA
TGCAGTGCTGGGACAGGGGGAAGGAACACTGAAGCTTTCTTT
CSAGTGGRNTEAFF
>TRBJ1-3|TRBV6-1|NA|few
TGTGCCAGCAGGAGCGGACAGTTGTTTTCTGGAAACACCATATATTTT
CASRSGQLFSGNTIYF
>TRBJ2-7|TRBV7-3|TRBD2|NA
TGTGCCAGCAGCCTCGTAGGGGGACTAGCAAGCTACGAGCAGTACTTC
CASSLVGGLASYEQYF
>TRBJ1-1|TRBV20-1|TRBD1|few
TGCAGTGCTAGAGCCTCGACAGGGCTGAACACTGAAGCTTTCTTT
CSARASTGLNTEAFF
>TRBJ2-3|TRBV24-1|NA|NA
TGTGCCACCAGTGACCCTATAGTCACAGATACGCAGTATTTT
CATSDPIVTDTQYF
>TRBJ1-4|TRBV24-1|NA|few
TGTGCCACCAGTGACCCCGAGGGCGGTAAGCTGTTTTTT
CATSDPEGGKLFF
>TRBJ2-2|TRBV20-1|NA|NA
TGCAGTGCCCGTCCGGGGGGCCTGAACACCGGGGAGCTGTTTTTT
CSARPGGLNTGELFF
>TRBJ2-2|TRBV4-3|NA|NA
TGCGCCAGCAGCCCAGAGTGGGCGGGACGAACCGGGGAGCTGTTTTTT
CASSPEWAGRTGELFF